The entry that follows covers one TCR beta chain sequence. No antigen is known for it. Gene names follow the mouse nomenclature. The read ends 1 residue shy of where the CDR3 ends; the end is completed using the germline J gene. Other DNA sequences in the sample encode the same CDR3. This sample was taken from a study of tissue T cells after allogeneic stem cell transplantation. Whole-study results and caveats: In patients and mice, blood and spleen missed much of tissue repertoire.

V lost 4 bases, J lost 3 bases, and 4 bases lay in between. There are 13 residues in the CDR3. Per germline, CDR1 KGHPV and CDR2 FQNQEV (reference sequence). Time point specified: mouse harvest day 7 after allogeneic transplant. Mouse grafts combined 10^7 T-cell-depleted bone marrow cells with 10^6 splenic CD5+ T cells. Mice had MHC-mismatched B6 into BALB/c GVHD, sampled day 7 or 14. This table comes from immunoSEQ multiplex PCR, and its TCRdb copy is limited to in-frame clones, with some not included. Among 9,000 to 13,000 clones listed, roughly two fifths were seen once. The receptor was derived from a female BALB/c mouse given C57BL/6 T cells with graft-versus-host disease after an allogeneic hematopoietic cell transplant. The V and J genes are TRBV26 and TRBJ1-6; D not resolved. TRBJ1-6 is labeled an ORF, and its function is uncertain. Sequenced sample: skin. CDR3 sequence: CASSPSYNSPLYF. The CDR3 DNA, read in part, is TGTGCCAGCAGTCCCAGCTATAATTCGCCCCTCTAC.